The 30 T cell receptor beta chains listed next were all sequenced from one sample in a study of blood T cell repertoires in COVID-19. Some clones are missing from TCRdb's copy, which holds only in-frame ones; the method was immunoSEQ multiplex PCR. The profile shows over 250,000 clones, 70% to 90% of them singletons. Sequencing input: PBMCs or T cells enriched from blood (not recorded which). Receptors were obtained from a woman between 55 and 75 years old in a cohort exposed to, infected with or recovered from COVID-19 (not recorded which).

This chain uses TRBV7-2 with TRBJ1-1; TRBD1 aligns across 8 bases. Germline CDR1 and CDR2: SGHTA and FQGNSA. Losses at the gene ends were 5 bases for V and 6 bases for J; bases not matched to a gene: 8. The CDR3 is made up of 14 amino acids. In DNA, the CDR3 is TGTGCCAGCAGCGTAGACAGGGGCGTTTCTGAAGCTTTCTTT. This encodes CASSVDRGVSEAFF.

CDR3 protein: CASSPQREWDTDTQYF. In nucleotides, the CDR3 is TGTGCCAGCAGCCCTCAGCGGGAGTGGGACACAGATACGCAGTATTTT. The rearrangement uses TRBV9 and TRBJ2-3; 8 positions match TRBD2. Germline assignment: CDR1 SGDLS and CDR2 YYNGEE. CDR3 size: 16 residues. V was pared by 4 bases and J by 2 bases, with 9 bases of the junction left unmatched.

The V and J genes are TRBV27 and TRBJ1-4; D perhaps matches TRBD1 (5 bases). The length of the CDR3 is 16 residues. V was trimmed by 1 base and J by 7 bases, leaving 16 bases between them. The germline gives CDR1 MNHEY, CDR2 SMNVEV (reference sequence). The CDR3 loop is CASSLLTAKGAEKLFF. Written as DNA, the CDR3 is TGTGCCAGCAGTTTATTGACAGCGAAGGGCGCTGAAAAACTGTTTTTT.

V gene TRBV3-1 (or the pseudogene TRBV3-2) combines with J gene TRBJ2-7, with D maybe TRBD2 (5 bases). Germline values: CDR1 LGHDT, CDR2 YNNKEL (reference sequence). V was shortened by 4 bases and J by 10 bases, with 14 bases between the two germline ends. The CDR3 totals 12 residues. As DNA, the CDR3 is TGTGCCAGCAGCCTTCTGGCGGACTCCCAGTACTTC. Translated: CASSLLADSQYF.

As to this clone: One base away lies a much larger clone, so this may be a sequencing read error. Other DNA sequences in this specimen translate into the identical CDR3. The chain combines TRBV11-1 with TRBJ2-7; 8 bases match TRBD1. Per germline, CDR1 SGHAT and CDR2 FQDESV (reference sequence). The CDR3 runs to 12 residues. Here the CDR3 reads CASSLEGQDQYF. CDR3 DNA sequence: TGTGCCAGCAGCCTAGAGGGACAGGATCAGTACTTT.

The chain couples TRBV10-3 to TRBJ2-7, with TRBD2 matching 7 bases. The ends lost 6 bases at V and 3 bases at J; junction bases unmatched: 26. The CDR3 spans 20 residues. Germline V gives CDR1 ENHRY, CDR2 SYGVKD. The CDR3, as DNA: TGTGCCATCAGCCGACTCTTCCAGGCTGGCGGGGGAGAAAGGCTCTACGAGCAGTACTTC. Translated: CAISRLFQAGGGERLYEQYF.

The V gene is TRBV27, the J gene TRBJ2-7; 14 bases map to TRBD2. Trimming cost V 4 bases and J 3 bases; bases outside gene matches: 11. Germline CDR1 and CDR2: MNHEY and SMNVEV (reference sequence). This CDR3 is built from 18 residues. CDR3 region: CASSSIPRGLAGDYEQYF. CDR3 bases: TGTGCCAGCAGTTCAATACCCCGGGGACTAGCGGGAGACTACGAGCAGTACTTC.

The chain uses TRBV19 and TRBJ1-5, with D perhaps TRBD1 (6 bases). V dropped 7 bases and J dropped 8 bases, with 12 bases sitting between them. There are 12 residues in the CDR3. Germline CDR1 and CDR2: LNHDA and SQIVND (reference sequence). The CDR3 spells CASKGRGKPQHF. The CDR3 nucleotides read TGTGCCAGTAAGGGCAGGGGAAAGCCCCAGCATTTT.

The rearrangement links TRBV14 to TRBJ2-1; D ambiguous. The V end lost 1 base, the J end lost 3 bases, and 7 bases lay between the germline ends. The CDR3 is made up of 14 amino acids. Germline V gene data show CDR1 as SGHDN and CDR2 as FVKESK. CDR3 nucleotide sequence: TGTGCCAGCAGCCAAGTGGCCTTCTACAATGAGCAGTTCTTC. As protein: CASSQVAFYNEQFF. Together with reference TRBV14 and TRBJ2-1, the CDR3 gives the full variable domain: EAGVTQFPSHSVIEKGQTVTLRCDPISGHDNLYWYRRVMGKEIKFLLHFVKESKQDESGMPNNRFLAERTGGTYSTLKVQPAELEDSGVYFCASSQVAFYNEQFFGPGTRLTVL.

The chain links TRBV19 to TRBJ1-1; a possible D gene is TRBD1 (6 bases). CDR3 size: 14 residues. Trimming removed 7 bases from V and 2 bases from J, with 14 bases in between. Germline V gene lookup returns CDR1 LNHDA and CDR2 SQIVND (reference sequence). In DNA, the CDR3 is TGTGCCAGTACCCTGGGGGCGGTTAACACTGAAGCTTTCTTT. It encodes CASTLGAVNTEAFF.

This clone came up once. The rearrangement uses TRBV21-1 and TRBJ1-5; the tabulated D call, TRBD1, remains unverified against the DNA. TRBV21-1 is noted as a pseudogene. This CDR3 comprises 15 residues. For the CDR3, the DNA is TGTGCCAGCAGCAATGGACAGGGGGAGGATCAGCCCCAGCATTTT. It codes for CASSNGQGEDQPQHF.

The chain joins TRBV3-1 (or the pseudogene TRBV3-2) to TRBJ1-5; 7 bases are shared with TRBD1. Germline V gene data show CDR1 as LGHDT and CDR2 as YNNKEL (reference sequence). The CDR3 is 16 residues long. The junction had 7 bases not matched to a gene; V was cut back by 1 base and J by 4 bases. The CDR3 protein is CASSQATGVWNQPQHF. CDR3 nucleotide sequence: TGTGCCAGCAGCCAAGCAACAGGGGTCTGGAATCAGCCCCAGCATTTT.

The rearrangement links TRBV24-1 to TRBJ1-4; 7 bases map to TRBD1. Germline V gene data show CDR1 as KGHDR and CDR2 as SFDVKD. Germline trimming cut 6 bases from V and 1 base from J; bases unmatched to any gene: 1. The CDR3 spans 14 residues. Written as DNA, the CDR3 is TGTGCCACCAGTCAGGGGGGAACTAATGAAAAACTGTTTTTT. Protein sequence: CATSQGGTNEKLFF.

This chain connects TRBV5-1 to TRBJ2-7, with D possibly being TRBD2 (5 bases). The CDR3 extends over 15 amino acids. With 2 bases removed from V and 5 bases from J, the gap between germline ends came to 17 bases. Germline CDR1 SGHRS, CDR2 YFSETQ. The CDR3 is CASSLSLADGHEQYF. DNA of the CDR3: TGCGCCAGCAGCTTATCCCTAGCTGACGGCCACGAGCAGTACTTC.

This clone was seen once. V is TRBV6-5 and J is TRBJ2-2; 7 bases are a match to TRBD1. The germline gives CDR1 MNHEY, CDR2 SVGAGI. The CDR3 extends over 15 amino acids. The V and J ends lost 2 bases and 3 bases, in that order; junction bases with no gene match: 3. CDR3: CASSYGDRHTGELFF. For the CDR3, the DNA is TGTGCCAGCAGTTACGGGGACAGACACACCGGGGAGCTGTTTTTT.

This chain joins TRBV11-2 and TRBJ2-3, with D possibly matching TRBD2 (5 bases). The CDR3 loop spans 13 amino acids. Germline V CDR1 and CDR2: SGHAT, FQNNGV. V lost 3 bases to trimming and J lost 6 bases, with 10 bases between them. This CDR3 reads CASSFEPGDTQYF. The DNA of the CDR3 is TGTGCCAGCAGCTTTGAACCGGGGGATACGCAGTATTTT.

This clone was observed a few times. The V call is TRBV5-1, the J call TRBJ2-7, with 7 bases matching TRBD1. The germline gives CDR1 SGHRS, CDR2 YFSETQ. This CDR3 spans 14 amino acids. V dropped 0 bases and J dropped 8; count of bases not matched to a gene: 8. This CDR3 reads CASSLGTGYGQQYF. The CDR3, as DNA: TGCGCCAGCAGCTTGGGGACAGGATACGGACAGCAGTACTTC. The variable domain in full, with the rest retrieved from reference TRBV5-1 and TRBJ2-7, is KAGVTQTPRYLIKTRGQQVTLSCSPISGHRSVSWYQQTPGQGLQFLFEYFSETQRNKGNFPGRFSGRQFSNSRSEMNVSTLELGDSALYLCASSLGTGYGQQYFGPGTRLTVT.

V and J are TRBV5-1 and TRBJ2-1; TRBD2 aligns across 7 bases. Losses at the gene ends were 0 bases for V and 4 bases for J; bases not matched to a gene: 10. This CDR3 region has 17 residues. Germline lookup yields CDR1 SGHRS and CDR2 YFSETQ. DNA for the CDR3: TGCGCCAGCAGCTTGGCCGCCGCGGGAGCTTTGTACAATGAGCAGTTCTTC. It translates to CASSLAAAGALYNEQFF. The full variable domain, rest sourced from reference TRBV5-1 and TRBJ2-1, is KAGVTQTPRYLIKTRGQQVTLSCSPISGHRSVSWYQQTPGQGLQFLFEYFSETQRNKGNFPGRFSGRQFSNSRSEMNVSTLELGDSALYLCASSLAAAGALYNEQFFGPGTRLTVL.

The rearrangement uses TRBV19 and TRBJ1-6; D is perhaps TRBD1 (5 bases). Trimming removed 5 bases at V and 10 bases at J, with 12 bases between. Germline CDR1 LNHDA, CDR2 SQIVND (reference sequence). This CDR3 has 13 residues. CDR3 in DNA: TGTGCCAGTAGTCGCAGGGTTTGGTCACCCCTCCACTTT. This sequence encodes CASSRRVWSPLHF.

This clone was seen a single time. The chain has TRBV7-3 and TRBJ2-5; 16 nucleotides line up with TRBD2. Trimming cost V 5 bases and J 5 bases; bases outside gene matches: 5. The CDR3 length is 16 residues. CDR1 SGHTA and CDR2 FQGTGA come from the germline V gene. Here the CDR3 reads CASSPGLAGGGETQYF. Here the CDR3 DNA reads TGTGCCAGCAGCCCGGGACTAGCGGGAGGGGGGGAGACCCAGTACTTC.

As for this clone: Distinct nucleotide sequences in the sample also encode this CDR3. The chain employs TRBV9 and TRBJ2-2, with 9 positions matching TRBD1. Germline-derived CDR1 and CDR2 are SGDLS and YYNGEE. CDR3 length: 17 amino acids. Trimming took 2 bases from V and 4 from J; bases not matched to a gene: 9. Here the CDR3 DNA reads TGTGCCAGCAGCGTGGAACAGGGGGCGCGGGGCACCGGGGAGCTGTTTTTT. It is translated as CASSVEQGARGTGELFF.

This clone has a single count. The rearrangement joins TRBV4-3 to TRBJ1-4; TRBD1 agrees at 10 bases. V was clipped by 2 bases and J by 7 bases; unmatched bases: 7. Germline-derived CDR1 and CDR2 are LGHNA and YSLEER. The CDR3 loop spans 16 amino acids. CDR3 sequence reads: CASSQFPGTGAEKLFF. The CDR3 nucleotides are TGCGCCAGCAGCCAATTCCCGGGGACAGGGGCTGAAAAACTGTTTTTT.

The J gene is TRBJ2-5, the V gene TRBV10-2; perhaps TRBD1 as D (5 bases). This CDR3 has 14 amino acids. The germline V and J ends were trimmed by 6 bases and 1 base, with 12 bases remaining between them. CDR1 and CDR2 (germline): WSHSY, SAAADI. The CDR3 DNA reads TGCGCCAGCAGCCGACAGCCAGTCCAAGAGACCCAGTACTTC. Protein sequence: CASSRQPVQETQYF.

The chain combines TRBV10-2 with TRBJ2-2; D is possibly TRBD2 (5 bases). V lost 8 bases and J lost 1, with 11 bases in between. The CDR3 consists of 14 residues. Germline CDR1 is WSHSY and CDR2 is SAAADI. The CDR3 loop is CASEGLQNTGELFF. The CDR3 coding sequence is TGCGCCAGCGAGGGTCTCCAGAACACCGGGGAGCTGTTTTTT.

The CDR3 loop reads CASSVVGASDNEQFF. The CDR3 region has the DNA TGTGCCAGCAGCGTAGTTGGGGCTTCGGACAATGAGCAGTTCTTC. The rearrangement joins TRBV9 to TRBJ2-1, with D perhaps matching TRBD1 (5 bases). The germline V gene has CDR1 SGDLS and CDR2 YYNGEE. The length of the CDR3 is 15 residues. V lost 0 bases and J lost 5, with 12 bases in between.

The chain joins TRBV11-2 to TRBJ2-5; 8 bases are a match to TRBD1. V lost 2 bases, J lost 4 bases, and 3 bases stayed unmatched. The CDR3 covers 14 residues. Germline-derived CDR1 and CDR2 are SGHAT and FQNNGV. CDR3 amino acids: CASSLTGTGETQYF. DNA for the CDR3: TGTGCCAGCAGCTTAACAGGGACAGGAGAGACCCAGTACTTC.

The chain combines TRBV7-2 with TRBJ1-2, with 7 bases aligning to TRBD1. V was pared by 8 bases and J by 7 bases, with 7 bases of the junction left unmatched. The CDR3 contains 12 residues. Germline-derived CDR1 and CDR2 are SGHTA and FQGNSA. This CDR3 reads CASGSGGAGYTF. The CDR3 coding sequence is TGTGCCAGCGGGTCAGGGGGAGCTGGCTACACCTTC.

Of note for this clone: The sample contains more than one DNA sequence encoding this CDR3. The chain carries TRBV6-5 and TRBJ2-7, with 10 bases identical to TRBD1. The V gene end was trimmed by 5 bases and the J gene end by 0 bases; junction bases not matched to a gene: 4. Germline values: CDR1 MNHEY, CDR2 SVGAGI. The CDR3 loop spans 15 amino acids. This CDR3 is CASSSRDRGSYEQYF. The CDR3 DNA is TGTGCCAGCAGTAGCCGGGACAGGGGCTCCTACGAGCAGTACTTC.

V is TRBV21-1 and J is TRBJ2-7; no DNA check was done on the table's D call, TRBD2. TRBV21-1 is recorded as a pseudogene. The CDR3 extends over 16 amino acids. The CDR3 spells CASSKGGGNLAYEQYF. As DNA, the CDR3 is TGTGCCAGCAGCAAAGGCGGGGGGAATTTGGCCTACGAGCAGTACTTC.

This clone has just one count. V gene TRBV5-6 combines with J gene TRBJ2-3; D possibly corresponds to TRBD2 (6 bases). Between the trimmed V and J ends, which lost 1 base and 4 bases, there was a span of 13 bases. Germline lookup yields CDR1 SGHDT and CDR2 YYEEEE. The CDR3 runs 15 residues. DNA for the CDR3: TGTGCCAGCAGCTTGTTTAGAGGCGGGGCAGATACGCAGTATTTT. As protein: CASSLFRGGADTQYF.